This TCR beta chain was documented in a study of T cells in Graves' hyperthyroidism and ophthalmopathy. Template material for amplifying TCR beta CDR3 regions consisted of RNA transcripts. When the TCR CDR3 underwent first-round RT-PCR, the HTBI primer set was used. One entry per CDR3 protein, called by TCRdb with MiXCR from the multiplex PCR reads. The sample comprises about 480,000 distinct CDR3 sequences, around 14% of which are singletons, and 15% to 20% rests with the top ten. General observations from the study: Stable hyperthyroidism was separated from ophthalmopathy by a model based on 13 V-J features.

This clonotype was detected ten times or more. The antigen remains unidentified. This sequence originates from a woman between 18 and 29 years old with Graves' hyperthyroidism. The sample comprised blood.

CDR3 sequence (DNA): TGCAGCGTTGACGGAGGGGACTATGGCTACACCTTC. Translated: CSVDGGDYGYTF. The genes are TRBV29-1 and TRBJ1-2; TRBD1 might be the D (5 bases). The V gene lost 3 bases and the J gene lost 3 bases, with 8 bases spanning the gap. Germline CDR1 and CDR2: SQVTM and ANQGSEA. The CDR3 totals 12 residues.